The 5 T cell receptor beta chains reported below all come from one sample, sequenced in a study of beta chain features in type 1 diabetes. The study, taken as a whole, reports: For Type 1 diabetes patients, all four CD4+ subsets carried TCRB CDR3s that were moderately but significantly shorter.

Antigen specificity for these receptors is unknown. The entirety of the isolated RNA underwent reverse transcription, so expressed TCRB transcripts were sequenced. The repertoire was sequenced with immunoSEQ multiplex PCR; TCRdb's copy has only in-frame clones and lacks some. The sample has approximately 130,000 clones, 15% to 20% seen once. Sequenced input: central memory CD4+ T cells from blood. These receptors all stem from a man aged 18 to 29 with type 1 diabetes.

The genes are TRBV7-2 and TRBJ1-2, with D uncertain. The CDR3 runs 12 residues. Germline CDR1 is SGHTA and CDR2 is FQGNSA. Trimming pared 6 bases from V and 4 bases from J, leaving 9 bases between. CDR3 sequence: CASRPGVYGYTF. The CDR3 coding sequence is TGTGCCAGCAGGCCGGGAGTCTATGGCTACACCTTC.

This clone was seen more than once but under ten times. The chain couples TRBV6-5 to TRBJ2-4, with D possibly being TRBD1 (6 bases). The germline gives CDR1 MNHEY, CDR2 SVGAGI. V was shortened by 0 bases and J by 1 base, with 10 bases between the two germline ends. This CDR3 region has 16 residues. CDR3 sequence (DNA): TGTGCCAGCAGTTACTCGCAGGGGACGGCCAAAAACATTCAGTACTTC. Translation gives CASSYSQGTAKNIQYF.

This chain joins TRBV7-9 and TRBJ2-4, with D possibly being TRBD2 (6 bases). Trimming stripped 10 bases from V and 7 bases from J, with 23 bases between. Germline V gives CDR1 SEHNR, CDR2 FQNEAQ (reference sequence). The CDR3 spans 15 residues. This chain's CDR3 is CATGKGGGMGNIQYF. Written as DNA, the CDR3 is TGTGCCACCGGAAAGGGAGGAGGGATGGGGAACATTCAGTACTTC.

The chain is built from TRBV11-2 and TRBJ2-7; D is possibly TRBD2 (6 bases). Germline CDR1 and CDR2: SGHAT and FQNNGV. This CDR3 comprises 13 residues. Trimming stripped 7 bases from V and 5 bases from J, with 15 bases between. This chain's CDR3 is CASMIPGAHEQYF. Written as DNA, the CDR3 is TGTGCCAGCATGATTCCGGGAGCCCACGAGCAGTACTTC.

This clone has just a few counts. This chain's CDR3 is CATSIGLAGPSGLEQYF. CDR3 DNA sequence: TGTGCCACCAGCATAGGACTAGCCGGTCCTTCTGGGCTCGAGCAGTACTTC. This chain links TRBV15 with TRBJ2-7; TRBD2 agrees at 8 bases. CDR3 size: 17 residues. V gave up 4 bases and J gave up 6 bases; unmatched junction bases: 17. The germline CDR1 and CDR2 sequences are LNHNV and YYDKDF (reference sequence).